The sequence of this TCR beta chain was determined in a study of T-cell memory formation after mild COVID-19. Study results and caveats: Some responding clones appeared in pre-infection memory, suggesting cross-reactive memory joined.

TCRalpha and TCRbeta libraries used 5'RACE with constant-segment primers and UMIs. TCRdb processed the 5' RACE reads anew with MiXCR; each CDR3 protein has one entry. This sample yields roughly 120,000 distinct CDR3 sequences, of which 15% to 20% are seen a single time; around 14% belongs to the top ten. The CDR3 sequence is 15 residues long. Germline CDR1 SQVTM, CDR2 ANQGSEA. The J segment lost 1 base and the V segment lost 6 bases, leaving 12 bases of the junction unmatched. This clonotype has more than one count but fewer than ten. Its specificity is unknown. Source material: PBMCs or a T cell subset sorted from them (not recorded which). The TCR comes from an adult woman who had mild COVID-19 (a few samples of this study predate the infection). Cell type and time point are not known. This chain uses TRBV29-1 with TRBJ2-7, with 7 bases fitting TRBD2. The CDR3 nucleotides read TGCAGCGTCGAGAGCCGGGACTACACTTCCTACGAGCAGTACTTC. It yields the protein CSVESRDYTSYEQYF.